This T cell receptor beta chain is from a study of control samples from healthy donors and cancer patients. Using immunoSEQ multiplex PCR, the repertoire was profiled, and TCRdb retains in-frame clones only, with some absent. The profile covers over 40,000 clones, with almost 90% appearing a single time and around two fifths taken by the ten largest. This clone was recorded only once. The germline V and J ends were trimmed by 1 base and 3 bases, with 10 bases remaining between them. CDR3 size: 15 residues. Germline V gene sequence: CDR1 LGHDT, CDR2 YNNKEL (reference sequence). The sample consisted of PBMCs. The chain employs TRBV3-1 (or the pseudogene TRBV3-2) and TRBJ1-5; D unresolved. The clonotype originates from a man aged 50-60 years with head and neck cancer. The CDR3 here is CASSQGSTANQPQHF. The CDR3 DNA reads as TGTGCCAGCAGCCAAGGATCTACGGCCAATCAGCCCCAGCATTTT.